The 13 T cell receptor beta chains in this list originate from one sample, sequenced in a study of T cells after yellow fever vaccination. One entry per CDR3 protein results from TCRdb running MiXCR on the 5' RACE reads. The data contain some 220,000 distinct CDR3 sequences, 3% to 4% of them singletons. Sequencing was performed on CD4+ T cells sorted from PBMCs, taken 10 days after the yellow fever booster vaccination. These receptors were obtained from a man aged 18 to 30 who received the YFV17D yellow fever vaccine.

This clonotype was observed at least ten times. V gene TRBV4-2 combines with J gene TRBJ1-4; maybe TRBD1 (5 bases). V was shortened by 3 bases and J by 2 bases, with 10 bases between the two germline ends. Germline V gene sequence: CDR1 LGHNA, CDR2 YNFKEQ. This CDR3 region has 15 residues. CDR3 sequence (DNA): TGTGCCAGCAGCCACTCAGGGACGACTAATGAAAAACTGTTTTTT. Translating gives CASSHSGTTNEKLFF.

This clonotype has ten or more counts. This chain joins TRBV3-1 and TRBJ2-1, with D maybe TRBD1 (7 bases). Germline CDR1 is LGHDT and CDR2 is YNNKEL (reference sequence). This CDR3 is 14 amino acids long. V gave up 2 bases and J gave up 9 bases, with 14 bases separating them. CDR3 bases: TGTGCCAGCAGCCAACTTATCCAGGGGGGTGAGCAGTTCTTC. Its protein is CASSQLIQGGEQFF.

This chain links TRBV20-1 with TRBJ1-1, with no clear D. V lost 5 bases to trimming and J lost 8 bases, with 18 bases between them. Germline CDR1 and CDR2: DFQATT and SNEGSKA (reference sequence). The CDR3 spans 13 residues. The CDR3 region has the DNA TGCAGTGCTTTAAATCCGGGAGTCAGGGAAGCTTTCTTT. This codes for CSALNPGVREAFF.

This clonotype was observed at least ten times. J is TRBJ2-2 and V is TRBV18; D remains ambiguous. This CDR3 is built from 13 residues. V was cut by 2 bases and J by 6 bases, with 7 bases left in between. Germline V CDR1 and CDR2: KGHSH, LQKENI. DNA for the CDR3: TGTGCCAGCTCACCAGGGGTCTCCGGGGAGCTGTTTTTT. Protein sequence: CASSPGVSGELFF.

This clonotype showed up many times. This chain uses TRBV6-2 or TRBV6-3 with TRBJ2-7; D might be TRBD1 (6 bases). V was trimmed by 10 bases and J by 3 bases, leaving 10 bases between them. Germline CDR1 reads MNHEY; CDR2 reads SVGEGT. The CDR3 has 11 amino acids. The CDR3 reads CATGRGYEQYV. CDR3 in DNA: TGTGCCACCGGCAGGGGCTACGAGCAGTACGTC.

The sample holds many counts of this clonotype. J is TRBJ2-7 and V is TRBV20-1; 9 nucleotides agree with TRBD1. CDR3 length: 14 residues. Germline CDR1 is DFQATT and CDR2 is SNEGSKA (reference sequence). As DNA, the CDR3 is TGCAGCGCCCCGGCCGCGGGACAGGGACACGAGCAGTACTTC. Protein product: CSAPAAGQGHEQYF.

The chain is built from TRBV12-3 or TRBV12-4 and TRBJ2-5, with D possibly matching TRBD2 (5 bases). Trimming removed 1 base from V and 4 bases from J, with 13 bases in between. The CDR3 extends over 15 amino acids. In DNA form, the CDR3 reads TGTGCCAGCAGTTTAGGACCTCGGGGTACAGAGACCCAGTACTTC. This encodes CASSLGPRGTETQYF.

This clonotype was observed a few times. The chain joins TRBV7-9 to TRBJ2-1, with D perhaps given as TRBD1 or TRBD2 (5 bases each). This CDR3 region has 16 residues. The germline V gene has CDR1 SEHNR and CDR2 FQNEAQ (reference sequence). Trimming cost V 0 bases and J 5 bases, with 14 bases left between them. The CDR3 is CASSLAPGREDNEQFF. CDR3 DNA: TGTGCCAGCAGCTTAGCTCCGGGACGGGAAGACAATGAGCAGTTCTTC.

The chain recombines TRBV7-3 with TRBJ2-1; the D is unclear. With 5 bases removed from V and 5 bases from J, the gap between germline ends came to 10 bases. Germline lookup yields CDR1 SGHTA and CDR2 FQGTGA. The CDR3 loop spans 13 amino acids. CDR3 residues: CASSRLVDNEQFF. The CDR3 nucleotides are TGTGCCAGCAGCAGGCTGGTCGACAATGAGCAGTTCTTC.

This clonotype occurred many times. This sequence joins TRBV27 and TRBJ1-6; D is possibly TRBD1 (6 bases). The CDR3 runs to 17 residues. V lost 4 bases to trimming and J lost 6 bases, with 19 bases between them. Germline V CDR1 and CDR2: MNHEY, SMNVEV (reference sequence). The CDR3 sequence: CASSSHYLTGINSPLHF. The CDR3 DNA sequence: TGTGCCAGCAGTTCCCACTACTTAACAGGGATTAATTCACCCCTCCACTTT.

The chain has TRBV19 and TRBJ1-2, with no clear D. This CDR3 is built from 13 residues. CDR1 and CDR2 (germline): LNHDA, SQIVND (reference sequence). Between the trimmed V and J ends, which lost 0 bases and 1 base, there was a span of 3 bases. CDR3 sequence (DNA): TGTGCCAGTAGTATAGAAGATAACTATGGCTACACCTTC. Amino acids: CASSIEDNYGYTF.

This clonotype was seen only a few times. The chain recombines TRBV6-6 with TRBJ1-1, with D perhaps matching TRBD1 (6 bases). V was clipped by 4 bases and J by 1 base, with 13 bases between them. The germline CDR1 and CDR2 sequences are MNHNY and SVGAGI (reference sequence). The CDR3 contains 15 residues. The CDR3 nucleotides read TGTGCCAGCAGTTGGGGGCCAGGAGAGAACACTGAAGCTTTCTTT. It is translated as CASSWGPGENTEAFF.

The sample holds a few counts of this clonotype. The rearrangement uses TRBV6-1 and TRBJ2-5, with D possibly being TRBD1 or TRBD2 (5 bases each). CDR3 length: 12 residues. Between the trimmed V and J ends, which lost 3 bases and 6 bases, there was a span of 8 bases. CDR1 is MNHNS, CDR2 SASEGT, per germline. The CDR3 sequence is CASSDPGQTQYF. CDR3 nucleotide sequence: TGTGCCAGCAGTGACCCGGGACAGACCCAGTACTTC.